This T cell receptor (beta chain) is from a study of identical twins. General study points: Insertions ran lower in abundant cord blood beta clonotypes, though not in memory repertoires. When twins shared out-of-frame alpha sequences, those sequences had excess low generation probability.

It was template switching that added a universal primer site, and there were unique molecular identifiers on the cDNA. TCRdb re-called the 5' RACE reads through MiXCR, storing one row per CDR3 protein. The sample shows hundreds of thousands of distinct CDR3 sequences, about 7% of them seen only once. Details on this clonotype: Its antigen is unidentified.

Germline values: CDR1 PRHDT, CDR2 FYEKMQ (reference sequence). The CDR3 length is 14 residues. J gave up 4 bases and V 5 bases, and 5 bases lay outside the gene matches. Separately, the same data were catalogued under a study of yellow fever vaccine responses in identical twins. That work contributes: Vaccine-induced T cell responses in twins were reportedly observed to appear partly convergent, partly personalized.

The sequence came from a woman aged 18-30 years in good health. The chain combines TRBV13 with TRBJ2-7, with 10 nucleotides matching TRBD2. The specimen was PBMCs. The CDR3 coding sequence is TGTGCCAGCAGCATCGGACTAGCGGAATACGAGCAGTACTTC. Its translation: CASSIGLAEYEQYF.